The entry below gives a single T cell receptor beta chain sequence along with its context. Antigen unknown. This sample stems from a study of cytomegalovirus exposure and HLA in healthy donors. Notes on the study in general: Researchers catalogued approximately 160 TCR beta chains as cytomegalovirus-associated. Sequencing depth roughly uniform across donors was assumed in presence/absence analyses. Per a prior analysis, the majority of TCR beta V segments were productive roughly 90% or roughly 30% of the time.

Primers for the PCR totalled 60 Vbeta and 13 Jbeta. In the original processing: In a later analysis, approximately 73 million unique TCR beta chains included roughly 11 million shared by two or more donors. The assay was immunoSEQ multiplex PCR, and TCRdb's table has in-frame clones only and misses some. The DNA was the basis for D and trimming; V, J and clone size are from that table. Recorded for this sample: some 130,000 clones. The CDR3 consists of 15 residues. Germline V gene data show CDR1 as MDHEN and CDR2 as SYDVKM. Between the trimmed V and J ends, which lost 5 bases and 1 base, there was a span of 11 bases.

The TCR sequence derives from a man younger than 35 in good health and CMV-seronegative. The sequencing input was PBMCs. The V and J genes are TRBV28 and TRBJ2-2, with D maybe TRBD1 (6 bases). CDR3 nucleotide sequence: TGTGCCAGCAGTCTCGGGACACTGAACACCGGGGAGCTGTTTTTT. As protein: CASSLGTLNTGELFF.